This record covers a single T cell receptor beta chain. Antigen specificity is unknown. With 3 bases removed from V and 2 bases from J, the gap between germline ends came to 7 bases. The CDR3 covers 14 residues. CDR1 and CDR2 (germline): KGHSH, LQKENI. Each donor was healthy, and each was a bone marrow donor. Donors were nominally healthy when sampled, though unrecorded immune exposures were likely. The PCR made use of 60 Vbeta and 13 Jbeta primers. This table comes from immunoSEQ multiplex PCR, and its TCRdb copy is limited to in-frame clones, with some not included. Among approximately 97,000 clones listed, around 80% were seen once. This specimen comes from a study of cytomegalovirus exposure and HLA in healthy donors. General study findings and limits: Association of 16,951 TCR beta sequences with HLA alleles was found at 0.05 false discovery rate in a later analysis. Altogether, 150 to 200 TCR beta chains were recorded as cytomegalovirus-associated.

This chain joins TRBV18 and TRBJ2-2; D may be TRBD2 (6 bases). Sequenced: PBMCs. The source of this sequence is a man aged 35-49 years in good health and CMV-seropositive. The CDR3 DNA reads TGTGCCAGCTCACCGGGACTCAACACCGGGGAGCTGTTTTTT. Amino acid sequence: CASSPGLNTGELFF.